A selection of T cell receptor beta chains follows, all from one sample in a study of blood T cell repertoires in COVID-19. This table comes from immunoSEQ multiplex PCR, and its TCRdb copy is limited to in-frame clones, with some not included. The sample holds a few hundred thousand clones; about 86% are singletons and the top ten take roughly 3.2%. Sequencing used PBMCs or T cells enriched from blood (not recorded which). These receptors originate from a woman aged 45-59 years in a cohort exposed to, infected with or recovered from COVID-19 (not recorded which). The CDR3 runs from the conserved cysteine through the conserved F or W. The order of the fields is J gene, D gene, V gene, clone size, CDR3 protein, CDR3 DNA. D genes are given only for firm matches. Size tells how often a clone was seen (once, few, many) or the class of an expanded clone, and some rows leave it out.

TRBJ1-2	TRBD1	TRBV29-1	NA	CSVPGTGGRDGYTF	TGCAGCGTTCCCGGGACAGGGGGGCGGGATGGCTACACCTTC
TRBJ1-2	NA	TRBV9	once	CASSVRQGYGYTF	TGTGCCAGCAGCGTCCGGCAGGGTTATGGCTACACCTTC
TRBJ2-1	TRBD2	TRBV2	NA	CASNTGGRRNEQFF	TGTGCCAGCAACACGGGGGGGCGTCGCAATGAGCAGTTCTTC
TRBJ2-7	NA	TRBV7-3	NA	CASSLDRLSYEQYF	TGTGCCAGCAGCTTAGACAGACTCTCCTACGAGCAGTACTTC
TRBJ1-4	TRBD1	TRBV7-2	NA	CASSFLGQRNEKLFF	TGTGCCAGCAGCTTTTTGGGACAGCGAAATGAAAAACTGTTTTTT
TRBJ2-3	NA	TRBV7-9	NA	CASSQMGRVYTDTQYF	TGTGCCAGCAGCCAAATGGGCAGGGTGTACACAGATACGCAGTATTTT
TRBJ1-6	NA	TRBV7-8	NA	CASSLGAGNSPLHF	TGTGCCAGCAGCTTAGGTGCCGGGAATTCACCCCTCCACTTT
TRBJ2-7	TRBD2	TRBV6-2/TRBV6-3	NA	CASSYGKAGRYEQYF	TGTGCCAGCAGTTACGGTAAAGCGGGGCGATACGAGCAGTACTTC
TRBJ1-1	TRBD1	TRBV7-2	NA	CASSSTGGGTEAFF	TGTGCCAGCAGCTCGACAGGGGGCGGCACTGAAGCTTTCTTT
TRBJ1-1	TRBD1	TRBV19	NA	CASRSGTGGLNTEAFF	TGTGCCAGTAGGTCCGGGACAGGGGGCCTGAACACTGAAGCTTTCTTT
TRBJ2-7	TRBD2	TRBV7-9	NA	CASSLITGTGRVEQYF	TGTGCCAGCAGCTTAATCACCGGGACGGGGAGGGTCGAGCAGTACTTC
TRBJ1-1	NA	TRBV29-1	NA	CPGPGGTEAFF	TGCCCAGGACCCGGGGGCACTGAAGCTTTCTTT
TRBJ1-4	TRBD1	TRBV5-1	NA	CASSLTTGANEKLFF	TGCGCCAGCAGCTTGACCACAGGGGCTAATGAAAAACTGTTTTTT
TRBJ2-3	NA	TRBV7-2	NA	CASSFRVSTDTQYF	TGTGCCAGCAGCTTCAGGGTTAGCACAGATACGCAGTATTTT
TRBJ1-5	TRBD1	TRBV3-1/TRBV3-2	NA	CASSQNRGGNQPQHF	TGTGCCAGCAGCCAAAACAGGGGCGGCAATCAGCCCCAGCATTTT
TRBJ2-3	TRBD2	TRBV11-2	NA	CASSLVPGLAADTQYF	TGTGCCAGCAGCTTAGTCCCGGGACTAGCGGCAGATACGCAGTATTTT
TRBJ1-4	TRBD1	TRBV28	few	CASRSDRANEKLFF	TGTGCCAGCAGATCGGACAGGGCCAATGAAAAACTGTTTTTT
TRBJ1-6	TRBD1	TRBV4-3	NA	CASSPDDRAHNSPLHF	TGCGCCAGCAGCCCAGACGACAGGGCCCATAATTCACCCCTCCACTTT
TRBJ1-1	NA	TRBV19	NA	CASSTVGPGTEAFF	TGTGCCAGTAGTACGGTGGGGCCTGGCACTGAAGCTTTCTTT
TRBJ2-3	TRBD1	TRBV2	NA	CASNNPGQRDTQYF	TGTGCCAGCAATAACCCGGGACAGCGAGATACGCAGTATTTT
TRBJ1-2	TRBD1	TRBV7-2	NA	CASSFTGGGYTF	TGTGCCAGCAGCTTTACAGGGGGAGGCTACACCTTC
TRBJ2-7	NA	TRBV10-3	NA	CAIRDLTGPSSYEQYF	TGTGCCATCAGAGACCTCACAGGGCCGAGCTCCTACGAGCAGTACTTC
TRBJ2-5	NA	TRBV7-7	NA	CASSFINDGKETQYF	TGTGCTAGCAGCTTTATCAATGACGGGAAAGAGACCCAGTACTTC
TRBJ2-5	NA	TRBV11-2	NA	CASSLEAEYQETQYF	TGTGCCAGCAGCTTAGAGGCGGAGTACCAAGAGACCCAGTACTTC
TRBJ2-1	NA	TRBV5-1	NA	CASSQGGFDNEQFF	TGCGCCAGCAGCCAGGGGGGCTTTGACAATGAGCAGTTCTTC
TRBJ1-2	TRBD1	TRBV6-5	NA	CASSYRDRVVDGYTF	TGTGCCAGCAGTTACCGGGACAGGGTAGTTGATGGCTACACCTTC
TRBJ1-5	NA	TRBV6-4	NA	CASSDDLYRPYTRKPQHF	TGTGCCAGCAGTGACGACCTTTACCGGCCCTATACGAGGAAGCCCCAGCATTTT
TRBJ2-7	NA	TRBV5-5	NA	CASSFGTPSGEQYF	TGTGCCAGCAGCTTTGGGACACCCAGTGGCGAGCAGTACTTC
TRBJ2-3	TRBD2	TRBV28	NA	CASSMGLAGVTDTQYF	TGTGCCAGCAGTATGGGACTAGCGGGGGTCACAGATACGCAGTATTTT
TRBJ1-6	TRBD1	TRBV5-1	NA	CASSLGQGNYNSPLHF	TGCGCCAGCAGCTTGGGACAGGGGAACTATAATTCACCCCTCCACTTT
TRBJ2-3	NA	TRBV24-1	NA	CATSDLRADTQYF	TGTGCCACCAGTGATTTGCGAGCAGATACGCAGTATTTT
TRBJ1-1	NA	TRBV6-5	NA	CACRRGSGTEAFF	TGTGCCTGCAGAAGGGGTTCGGGTACTGAAGCTTTCTTT
TRBJ2-5	TRBD2	TRBV5-1	NA	CASTETSGKETQYF	TGCGCCAGCACCGAGACTAGCGGGAAAGAGACCCAGTACTTC
TRBJ1-2	NA	TRBV7-2	NA	CASSFPGIYGYTF	TGTGCCAGCAGCTTCCCGGGTATATATGGCTACACCTTC
TRBJ2-7	NA	TRBV30	few	CAWSPGVSYEQYF	TGTGCCTGGAGTCCAGGGGTCTCCTACGAGCAGTACTTC
TRBJ2-2	TRBD2	TRBV5-1	NA	CASRRTSGGAIDTGELFF	TGCGCCAGCAGAAGGACTAGCGGGGGGGCGATCGACACCGGGGAGCTGTTTTTT
TRBJ1-2	NA	TRBV9	NA	CASAQGFQGGYTF	TGTGCCAGCGCCCAGGGATTCCAGGGTGGCTACACCTTC
TRBJ1-1	NA	TRBV19	few	CASGAGDGWTEAFF	TGTGCCAGTGGAGCGGGGGATGGCTGGACTGAAGCTTTCTTT
TRBJ2-2	NA	TRBV6-5	NA	CASSQPGLFELFF	TGTGCCAGCAGTCAACCGGGACTCTTCGAGCTGTTTTTT
TRBJ1-4	NA	TRBV10-1	NA	CASSPRRGAREKLFF	TGCGCCAGCAGTCCTCGTCGGGGGGCGCGTGAAAAACTGTTTTTT
TRBJ1-5	NA	TRBV19	NA	CASSTTGLGIVTQHF	TGTGCCAGTAGTACAACAGGGCTCGGTATCGTGACCCAGCATTTT
TRBJ2-7	TRBD1	TRBV12-5	NA	CASGFGQGFEQYF	TGTGCTAGTGGTTTTGGACAGGGTTTCGAGCAGTACTTC
TRBJ1-5	NA	TRBV6-2/TRBV6-3	NA	CASSISRVGNQPQHF	TGTGCCAGCAGCATCAGCAGGGTTGGCAATCAGCCCCAGCATTTT
TRBJ2-3	TRBD2	TRBV5-1	NA	CASSPGTSSEDTQYF	TGCGCCAGCAGCCCCGGGACTAGCAGCGAAGATACGCAGTATTTT
TRBJ1-5	NA	TRBV12-3/TRBV12-4	NA	CASSRGYQPQHF	TGTGCCAGCAGTAGGGGATACCAGCCCCAGCATTTT
TRBJ1-3	NA	TRBV5-6	NA	CASSFGHKGNTIYF	TGTGCCAGCAGCTTTGGACACAAAGGAAACACCATATATTTT
TRBJ1-2	NA	TRBV5-1	NA	CASSLGRMGGYTF	TGCGCCAGCAGCTTGGGGAGGATGGGGGGCTACACCTTC
TRBJ2-1	TRBD1	TRBV7-3	NA	CASSTGQGTREQFF	TGTGCCAGCAGCACGGGACAGGGGACGCGAGAGCAGTTCTTC
TRBJ2-1	TRBD2	TRBV30	NA	CAWSTTGGLNEQFF	TGTGCCTGGAGTACAACGGGGGGGTTGAATGAGCAGTTCTTC
TRBJ1-2	NA	TRBV7-6	NA	CASSLTANYGYTF	TGTGCCAGCAGCTTAACGGCTAACTATGGCTACACCTTC